Listed below are T cell receptor beta chains from one sample, sequenced in a study of CD8+CD57+ T cells in acquired aplastic anemia. MiXCR was run by TCRdb on the reads, yielding one entry per CDR3 protein. This table has some 150,000 distinct CDR3 sequences, 71% appearing once. Sequenced material: sorted CD4+, CD8+, or CD8+CD57+ T cells (not recorded which) from PBMCs. The source of these receptors is a human donor with aplastic anemia. Both conserved end residues are part of each CDR3. A D gene is named only where the DNA matches it firmly. Not all rows give a size; the values are once, few, many and, for expanded clones, a class.

TRBD1,.,TRBV15,TRBJ2-5,CATSRDDRGASQETQYF,TGTGCCACCAGCAGAGACGACAGGGGGGCATCCCAAGAGACCCAGTACTTC
TRBD2,.,TRBV7-3,TRBJ2-1,CASSHTSGGNEQFF,TGTGCCAGCAGCCACACTAGCGGGGGCAATGAGCAGTTCTTC
TRBD2,many,TRBV4-3,TRBJ2-5,CASSQDHLAGGLGETQYF,TGCGCCAGCAGCCAAGATCACCTAGCGGGGGGGCTTGGAGAGACCCAGTACTTC
TRBD1,.,TRBV7-8,TRBJ1-1,CASSLEGATGVTEAFF,TGTGCCAGCAGCTTAGAAGGGGCGACAGGGGTCACTGAAGCTTTCTTT
.,.,TRBV6-5,TRBJ2-2,CASSYSMGELFF,TGTGCCAGCAGTTACTCGATGGGGGAGCTGTTTTTT
TRBD1,.,TRBV25-1,TRBJ2-5,CASSEGQGRAKTQYF,TGTGCCAGCAGCGAAGGACAGGGGAGGGCAAAGACCCAGTACTTC
TRBD2,many,TRBV12-3/TRBV12-4,TRBJ2-5,CASSVGTSGPQETQYF,TGTGCCAGCAGTGTGGGGACTAGCGGGCCTCAAGAGACCCAGTACTTC
TRBD2,few,TRBV5-1,TRBJ2-3,CASSLSGTNTQYF,TGCGCCAGCAGCCTAAGCGGGACCAATACGCAGTATTTT
TRBD1,.,TRBV7-2,TRBJ2-7,CASSSLSLGTGKSQMSYEQYF,TGTGCCAGCAGCTCCCTAAGTTTGGGGACAGGGAAATCCCAAATGTCCTACGAGCAGTACTTC
TRBD2,once,TRBV2,TRBJ2-3,CASSRFREGNTDTQYF,TGTGCCAGCAGTCGCTTTAGGGAGGGAAACACAGATACGCAGTATTTT
.,few,TRBV7-9,TRBJ2-4,CASSPLGNIQYF,TGTGCCAGCAGCCCACTGGGGAACATTCAGTACTTC
TRBD2,.,TRBV7-3,TRBJ2-1,CASSLALAGSNEQFF,TGTGCCAGCAGCTTGGCACTAGCGGGAAGCAATGAGCAGTTCTTC
.,few,TRBV12-3/TRBV12-4,TRBJ2-3,CASSRGDTQYF,TGTGCCAGCAGTCGCGGGGATACGCAGTATTTT
TRBD2,.,TRBV10-2,TRBJ2-2,CASSETWREGPTGELFF,TGCGCCAGCAGTGAGACTTGGAGGGAGGGACCCACCGGGGAGCTGTTTTTT
.,.,TRBV24-1,TRBJ2-2,CATRINTGELFF,TGTGCCACCAGGATAAACACCGGGGAGCTGTTTTTT
.,.,TRBV5-4,TRBJ2-7,CASSLRSGHGYEQYF,TGTGCCAGCAGCTTGAGAAGCGGACATGGGTACGAGCAGTACTTC
TRBD1,.,TRBV7-8,TRBJ2-2,CASSNEGARYVGELFF,TGTGCCAGCAGCAATGAGGGGGCGCGGTATGTCGGGGAGCTGTTTTTT
TRBD1,.,TRBV7-6,TRBJ2-7,CASSHPGQSHEQYF,TGTGCCAGCAGCCACCCGGGACAGAGCCACGAGCAGTACTTC
TRBD1,.,TRBV5-1,TRBJ2-7,CASSPGHSGQGLSEQYF,TGCGCCAGCAGCCCGGGACATTCGGGACAGGGCTTGAGTGAGCAGTACTTC
TRBD2,.,TRBV20-1,TRBJ2-7,CSARGLAVVGYEQYF,TGCAGTGCTAGAGGGCTAGCGGTTGTAGGCTACGAGCAGTACTTC
.,.,TRBV5-5,TRBJ2-5,CASSLNEKTQYF,TGTGCCAGCAGCCTGAATGAAAAGACCCAGTACTTC
.,.,TRBV15,TRBJ1-5,CATSRKGNQPQHF,TGTGCCACCAGCAGGAAAGGGAATCAGCCCCAGCATTTT
TRBD1,.,TRBV29-1,TRBJ1-2,CSVSGAGGDYGYTF,TGCAGCGTTTCCGGGGCAGGGGGCGACTATGGCTACACCTTC
.,once,TRBV9,TRBJ1-1,CASSVGLGKEAFF,TGTGCCAGCAGCGTAGGGTTGGGTAAAGAAGCTTTCTTT
.,.,TRBV19,TRBJ2-5,CASRQGGETQYF,TGTGCCAGTCGGCAGGGAGGAGAGACCCAGTACTTC
.,.,TRBV6-2/TRBV6-3,TRBJ1-1,CASSYLVRFAEAFF,TGTGCCAGCAGTTACCTGGTAAGGTTCGCTGAAGCTTTCTTT
.,.,TRBV29-1,TRBJ2-5,CSVEDGSETQYF,TGCAGCGTTGAAGACGGATCCGAGACCCAGTACTTC
TRBD1,many,TRBV6-1,TRBJ1-4,CASSVETGVNEKLFF,TGTGCCAGCAGTGTTGAGACAGGGGTTAATGAAAAACTGTTTTTT
.,once,TRBV24-1,TRBJ1-2,CATSDGVSGLQRDGYTF,TGTGCCACCAGTGATGGAGTCTCGGGACTCCAACGGGATGGCTACACCTTC
.,.,TRBV7-9,TRBJ2-7,CASSSPDSSYEQYF,TGTGCCAGCAGCTCACCGGACAGCTCCTACGAGCAGTACTTC
.,.,TRBV24-1,TRBJ2-7,CATSDFGRDEQYF,TGTGCCACCAGTGATTTCGGCAGGGACGAGCAGTACTTC
.,.,TRBV19,TRBJ2-7,CASKSDGTGEENEQYF,TGTGCCAGTAAGAGTGACGGAACAGGGGAGGAAAACGAGCAGTACTTC
TRBD1,few,TRBV7-6,TRBJ2-7,CASSSTAGQGYEQYF,TGTGCCAGCAGCTCCACGGCGGGACAGGGTTACGAGCAGTACTTC
.,.,TRBV25-1,TRBJ2-7,CASSEYGPGLATGDYEQYF,TGTGCCAGCAGTGAATATGGCCCCGGACTAGCGACAGGGGACTACGAGCAGTACTTC
.,.,TRBV10-3,TRBJ1-3,CAIRQGGGSGNTIYF,TGTGCCATCAGGCAGGGTGGAGGATCTGGAAACACCATATATTTT
.,many,TRBV6-4,TRBJ2-6,CASSEGGGLSGANVLTF,TGTGCCAGCAGTGAGGGGGGTGGGCTATCTGGGGCCAACGTCCTGACTTTC
.,.,TRBV12-3/TRBV12-4,TRBJ2-1,CASSLNRWNEQFF,TGTGCCAGCAGTTTAAACAGATGGAATGAGCAGTTCTTC
.,.,TRBV7-8,TRBJ2-1,CASSLGGPDTKITSYNEQFF,TGTGCCAGCAGCTTAGGCGGTCCGGACACGAAAATAACATCCTACAATGAGCAGTTCTTC
.,few,TRBV5-6,TRBJ1-1,CASSLEMNTEAFF,TGTGCCAGCAGCTTGGAGATGAACACTGAAGCTTTCTTT
TRBD1,.,TRBV6-6,TRBJ1-2,CASTGGSGYTF,TGTGCCAGCACAGGGGGATCTGGCTACACCTTC
.,.,TRBV29-1,TRBJ1-4,CSVRPGLGKEKLFF,TGCAGCGTTAGACCGGGACTGGGGAAGGAAAAACTGTTTTTT
.,.,TRBV20-1,TRBJ1-2,CSASYGVSGYTF,TGCAGTGCTAGTTACGGCGTATCGGGCTACACCTTC
.,few,TRBV19,TRBJ2-7,CASSFGSHYEQYF,TGTGCCAGTAGTTTTGGCAGCCACTACGAGCAGTACTTC
.,.,TRBV7-9,TRBJ1-1,CASSLDPYMGREAFF,TGTGCCAGCAGCTTAGACCCCTACATGGGGAGAGAAGCTTTCTTT
TRBD2,.,TRBV19,TRBJ2-1,CASSLTSGGYNEQFF,TGTGCCAGTAGCCTGACTAGCGGGGGTTACAATGAGCAGTTCTTC
.,.,TRBV20-1,TRBJ2-1,CSAPTWGSYNEQFF,TGCAGTGCCCCGACATGGGGGTCCTACAATGAGCAGTTCTTC
.,.,TRBV7-9,TRBJ1-1,CASTPQQGNTEAFF,TGTGCCAGCACCCCGCAACAAGGGAACACTGAAGCTTTCTTT
.,.,TRBV19,TRBJ1-4,CASTTRTATNEKLFF,TGTGCCAGTACTACACGGACAGCAACTAATGAAAAACTGTTTTTT
TRBD2,many,TRBV20-1,TRBJ2-1,CSARDLSGSDNEQFF,TGCAGTGCTAGAGATCTCAGCGGGAGTGACAATGAGCAGTTCTTC